The 16 T cell receptor beta chains below come from one sample, sequenced in a study of tumor-infiltrating lymphocytes in primary liver carcinoma. cDNA specific to TCR beta was made from approximately 500 ng of total RNA, with a constant-region primer employed for priming. Construction of TCR beta libraries relied on three successive nested multiplex PCR rounds employing slightly modified ARM-PCR. Rounds one and two of PCR, each of about 10 cycles, were primed with TRBV1-TRBV30 forward primers and a C-beta reverse primer. TCRdb processed the multiplex PCR reads anew with MiXCR; each CDR3 protein has one entry. The data contain under 200,000 distinct CDR3 sequences, about two thirds of them singletons. The authors took blood RNA from unsorted whole blood and also extracted germline DNA. The source material was peripheral blood. Receptors were obtained from a woman aged 60-75 years with primary liver carcinoma and hepatitis B virus infection.

With regard to this clonotype: Its ends do not fully match the called genes, so a read error is possible. This rearrangement joins TRBV11-2 to TRBJ1-1; D not certain. The CDR3 is made up of 15 amino acids. Germline lookup yields CDR1 SGHAT and CDR2 FQNNGV. The CDR3 coding sequence is TGTGCCACCAGCTTAGAACTTGGACCGAACACTGAAGCTTTCTTT. Translated: CATSLELGPNTEAFF. The whole variable domain, remainder taken from reference TRBV11-2 and TRBJ1-1, is EAGVAQSPRYKIIEKRQSVAFWCNPISGHATLYWYQQILGQGPKLLIQFQNNGVVDDSQLPKDRFSAERLKGVDSTLKIQPAKLEDSAVYLCATSLELGPNTEAFFGQGTRLTVV.

V gene TRBV11-2 combines with J gene TRBJ2-1; 12 bases are a match to TRBD2. V lost 6 bases, J lost 3 bases, and 18 bases stayed unmatched. The CDR3 has 20 residues. CDR1 is SGHAT, CDR2 FQNNGV, per germline. The CDR3 DNA reads as TGTGCCAGCAGTCAAACGCCCCTCCCCCGGACTAGCGGGAACTACAATGAGCAGTTCTTC. This gives the protein CASSQTPLPRTSGNYNEQFF.

This clonotype was detected many times. V and J are TRBV6-1 and TRBJ1-5; tentatively, D is TRBD1 (5 bases). Looked up from germline, CDR1 is MNHNS and CDR2 is SASEGT. CDR3 length: 15 amino acids. Trimming stripped 2 bases from V and 0 bases from J, with 8 bases between. The CDR3: CASSEQGYSNQPQHF. DNA for the CDR3: TGTGCCAGCAGTGAACAGGGATATAGCAATCAGCCCCAGCATTTT.

This clonotype was counted ten times or more. This chain links TRBV30 with TRBJ2-3, with D hard to call. CDR1 is GTSNPN and CDR2 is SVGIG in the germline V gene (reference sequence). The V gene lost 0 bases and the J gene lost 2 bases, with 9 bases spanning the gap. CDR3 length: 14 residues. Here the CDR3 reads CAWSVSQNTDTQYF. In nucleotides, the CDR3 is TGTGCCTGGAGTGTTAGCCAGAACACAGATACGCAGTATTTT.

The chain employs TRBV29-1 and TRBJ2-7, with TRBD1 as a possible D gene (6 bases). Germline V CDR1 and CDR2: SQVTM, ANQGSEA. The CDR3 is 13 amino acids. V was cut by 8 bases and J by 2 bases, with 16 bases left in between. The CDR3 nucleotides read TGCAGCTATGGGACAATAAGCGCCTACGAGCAGTACTTC. This codes for CSYGTISAYEQYF.

V gene TRBV11-3 combines with J gene TRBJ2-1; 7 positions agree with TRBD1. This CDR3 is built from 15 residues. V was clipped by 7 bases and J by 7 bases; unmatched bases: 13. The germline gives CDR1 SGHNT, CDR2 YENEEA. CDR3 amino acids: CASTERGLTGNEQFF. The DNA of the CDR3 is TGTGCCAGCACAGAGAGGGGGCTAACGGGGAATGAGCAGTTCTTC.

V usage is TRBV7-9 and J usage is TRBJ1-3; TRBD1 is a possible D gene (6 bases). Trimming shortened V by 4 bases and J by 0 bases, and 10 bases separated the two germline ends. Germline CDR1 SEHNR, CDR2 FQNEAQ (reference sequence). CDR3 length equals 15 residues. The CDR3 region is CASSSGDLSGNTIYF. For the CDR3, the DNA is TGTGCCAGCAGCTCAGGGGACCTCTCTGGAAACACCATATATTTT.

This chain joins TRBV12-3 or TRBV12-4 and TRBJ2-6; unclear D gene. The germline V and J ends were trimmed by 7 bases and 3 bases, with 13 bases remaining between them. This CDR3 has 15 residues. The CDR3 DNA follows: TGTGCCAGCAACTTCCCCCTCTTTGGGGCCAACGTCCTGACTTTC. The encoded protein is CASNFPLFGANVLTF.

This clonotype has a count of ten or more. The genes are TRBV5-5 and TRBJ2-7; weak D call: TRBD1 (6 bases). Trimming left V 4 bases short and J 1 base short, with 12 bases between. Germline CDR1 is SGHKS and CDR2 is YYEKEE (reference sequence). This CDR3 has 14 residues. CDR3 in amino acids: CASSRQTGSYEQYF. Written as DNA, the CDR3 is TGTGCCAGCAGCCGTCAAACAGGGTCCTACGAGCAGTACTTC.

Note on this clonotype: One junction end does not reproduce the germline sequence, and a read error may be involved. V gene TRBV29-1 combines with J gene TRBJ2-3; the D is unclear. Germline CDR1 SQVTM, CDR2 ANQGSEA. The CDR3 covers 13 residues. The CDR3 DNA reads as TGCAGCGTTGACGGTGAAGGCACAGATACACAGTATTTT. This translates into CSVDGEGTDTQYF.

On this clonotype: Its ends do not fully match the called genes, so a read error is possible. The V call is TRBV2, the J call TRBJ1-1, with D uncertain. This CDR3 region has 13 residues. CDR1 and CDR2 (germline): SNHLY, FYNNEI. This CDR3 is CVSSEEQFSEAFF. The CDR3 nucleotides read TGTGTCAGCAGTGAAGAACAGTTCAGTGAAGCTTTCTTT.

This clonotype has ten or more counts. At one end the junction does not follow the germline gene, possibly because of a read error. The chain links TRBV5-1 to TRBJ2-7; 7 bases line up with TRBD1. This CDR3 comprises 13 residues. CDR1 SGHRS and CDR2 YFSETQ come from the germline V gene. The CDR3 loop is CASSRDSTYEQYF. CDR3 nucleotide sequence: TGTGCCAGCAGCCGGGACAGCACCTACGAGCAGTACTTC.

Concerning this clonotype itself: At one end the junction does not follow the germline gene, possibly because of a read error. The chain employs TRBV11-2 and TRBJ2-7; 8 bases align to TRBD1. Germline V gene data show CDR1 as SGHAT and CDR2 as FQNNGV. The CDR3 sequence is 21 residues long. CDR3 DNA: TGTGCTAGCAGCTTAGATAGCTTCACCGGCAGGGACAGGTTGAGCTCCTACGAGCAGTACTTC. Translation: CASSLDSFTGRDRLSSYEQYF.

The chain carries TRBV28 and TRBJ2-2; 8 positions agree with TRBD2. Per the germline V gene, CDR1 is MDHEN and CDR2 is SYDVKM. This CDR3 spans 17 amino acids. With V trimmed by 6 bases and J by 4 bases, 13 bases remained unmatched. The CDR3 is CASSLQGTSLLTGELFF. The CDR3 DNA follows: TGTGCCAGCAGCCTCCAGGGGACTAGTCTTCTCACCGGGGAGCTGTTTTTT.

Details on this clonotype: One junction end disagrees with the germline gene, perhaps due to a read error. V is TRBV11-2 and J is TRBJ2-2; 8 bases are shared with TRBD2. This CDR3 has 16 residues. CDR1 is SGHAT, CDR2 FQNNGV, per germline. CDR3: CASSLRQAGDAGELFF. CDR3 DNA: TGTGCCAGCAGCTTACGACAAGCGGGAGATGCGGGGGAGTTGTTTTTT.

Worth noting for this clonotype: A much larger clone is a single base away; this may be a read error. The chain uses TRBV4-1 and TRBJ1-2; no clear D. CDR1 is MGHRA and CDR2 is YSYEKL in the germline V gene. The length of the CDR3 is 12 residues. CDR3 protein: CASNQEGSRLTF. CDR3 bases: TGCGCCAGCAACCAAGAGGGCAGTCGTCTCACCTTC.